This T cell receptor (beta chain) emerged from a study of blood T cell repertoires in COVID-19. As for the study in general: Sources were T cells, B-cell-depleted T cells, or PBMCs; the material itself was cDNA or gDNA.

This CDR3 has 16 residues. V lost 3 bases to trimming and J lost 8 bases; unmatched junction nucleotides: 12. Germline V gives CDR1 SGHDN, CDR2 FVKESK. Assay used: immunoSEQ multiplex PCR; TCRdb lists only in-frame clones, some missing. The profile shows roughly 190,000 clones, 87% of them singletons. This TCR derives from a woman aged 25-40 years who had recovered from COVID-19. The sample was PBMCs or T cells enriched from blood (not recorded which). This rearrangement joins TRBV14 to TRBJ1-2; 10 bases match TRBD1. The CDR3 coding sequence is TGTGCCAGCAGCCACCAACTGACAGGGGGCGAAGACGGCTACACCTTC. Its protein product is CASSHQLTGGEDGYTF. Complete variable domain (other parts from reference TRBV14 and TRBJ1-2): EAGVTQFPSHSVIEKGQTVTLRCDPISGHDNLYWYRRVMGKEIKFLLHFVKESKQDESGMPNNRFLAERTGGTYSTLKVQPAELEDSGVYFCASSHQLTGGEDGYTFGSGTRLTVV.